This T cell receptor (beta chain) was sequenced for a study of blood T cell repertoires in COVID-19. Across the whole study: From T cells, B-cell-depleted T cells, or PBMCs came the material, which was cDNA or gDNA.

Generated by immunoSEQ multiplex PCR, the TCRdb table keeps only in-frame clones and is missing some. This table has approximately 97,000 clones, 70% to 90% appearing once. Trimming stripped 5 bases from V and 3 bases from J, with 13 bases between. This CDR3 contains 15 residues. Germline V CDR1 and CDR2: LNHDA, SQIVND (reference sequence). V is TRBV19 and J is TRBJ1-4, with a weak D call TRBD1 (6 bases). Sequencing was done on a sample of peripheral blood. The TCR was taken from a human donor in a cohort sampled during active COVID-19. DNA for the CDR3: TGTGCCAGTAGTCTGTACAGGGACGCTAATGAAAAACTGTTTTTT. Translating gives CASSLYRDANEKLFF.